These 21 T cell receptor beta chains originate from one sample sequenced in a study of regulatory T cells in long-lasting Graves disease. Investigators prepared the TCR beta libraries by applying iRepertoire HTBI primers and Arm-PCR of CDR3 regions. TCRdb independently ran MiXCR on the multiplex PCR reads; one entry per CDR3 protein. The table has some 600,000 distinct CDR3 sequences, about 16% seen once; the top ten hold more than 10%. Time point of the sample: newly diagnosed GD, antithyroid drugs for less than 3 months. PBMC-derived RNA was used for the TCR library. These data also formed part of another study, on T cells in Graves' hyperthyroidism and ophthalmopathy.

The source material was peripheral blood mononuclear cells (PBMCs), sampled at new diagnosis, from a patient treated with antithyroid drugs. The source of these receptors is a man aged 18-30 years with Graves disease.

This clonotype was counted many times. The chain couples TRBV9 to TRBJ2-3; D is undetermined. The germline V and J ends were trimmed by 7 bases and 0 bases, with 12 bases remaining between them. Germline CDR1 is SGDLS and CDR2 is YYNGEE. The CDR3 spans 14 residues. CDR3 residues: CASSPARSTDTQYF. CDR3 coding DNA: TGTGCCAGCTCACCCGCTCGGAGCACAGATACGCAGTATTTT.

This clonotype was seen a few times. J is TRBJ2-1 and V is TRBV5-5; TRBD2 agrees at 14 bases. The CDR3 extends over 20 amino acids. Per germline, CDR1 SGHKS and CDR2 YYEKEE (reference sequence). V was clipped by 2 bases and J by 1 base; unmatched bases: 11. The CDR3 nucleotides are TGTGCCAGCAGCTTCGAATGGGGGACTAGCGGGAGAGAATCCTACAATGAGCAGTTCTTC. It translates to CASSFEWGTSGRESYNEQFF.

This clonotype occurred many times. Its ends do not fully match the called genes, so a read error is possible. The chain couples TRBV7-2 to TRBJ1-1, with 8 bases that match TRBD1. The CDR3 totals 12 residues. The germline V gene encodes CDR1 SGHTA and CDR2 FQGNSA. The CDR3 protein is CASSTPGQAYIF. CDR3 coding DNA: TGTGCCAGCAGCACCCCGGGACAGGCCTATATTTTT.

The sample holds a few counts of this clonotype. The V and J genes are TRBV11-2 and TRBJ1-4, with no clear D. V gave up 0 bases and J gave up 7 bases, with 6 bases separating them. The CDR3 spans 13 residues. Germline V CDR1 and CDR2: SGHAT, FQNNGV. CDR3 amino acids: CASSLDGFEKLFF. CDR3 coding DNA: TGTGCCAGCAGCTTAGATGGCTTTGAAAAACTGTTTTTT.

This clonotype showed up just a few times. CDR3 in amino acids: CASSRKGGVNQPQHF. The CDR3, as DNA: TGTGCCAGCAGCCGAAAAGGGGGAGTCAATCAGCCCCAGCATTTT. This rearrangement joins TRBV7-8 to TRBJ1-5, with TRBD1 as a possible D gene (6 bases). Trimming took off 5 bases at V and 3 bases at J, with 14 bases between the two ends. CDR1 is SGHVS, CDR2 FQNEAQ, per germline. The length of the CDR3 is 15 residues.

With respect to this clonotype: The CDR3 does not close with the conserved phenylalanine or tryptophan, likely indicating a read error. V and J are TRBV5-4 and TRBJ2-7; 10 bases are a match to TRBD2. The V gene's germline CDR1 is SGHNT and CDR2 YYREEE (reference sequence). V was clipped by 4 bases and J by 2 bases; unmatched bases: 6. The CDR3 spans 15 residues. CDR3 amino acids: CASSPGTSVPYEQYL. CDR3 sequence (DNA): TGTGCCAGCAGCCCCGGGACTAGCGTCCCCTACGAGCAGTACCTC.

This rearrangement joins TRBV9 to TRBJ2-5; D gene unclear. The CDR3 spans 13 residues. Germline V lookup: CDR1 SGDLS, CDR2 YYNGEE. V dropped 2 bases and J dropped 3 bases, with 8 bases sitting between them. The CDR3 sequence: CASSVALKETQYF. CDR3 DNA sequence: TGTGCCAGCAGCGTTGCCCTCAAAGAGACCCAGTACTTC. The full variable domain, in which reference TRBV9 and TRBJ2-5 provide the parts outside the CDR3, is DSGVTQTPKHLITATGQRVTLRCSPRSGDLSVYWYQQSLDQGLQFLIQYYNGEERAKGNILERFSAQQFPDLHSELNLSSLELGDSALYFCASSVALKETQYFGPGTRLLVL.

This clonotype was counted ten times or more. The chain couples TRBV30 to TRBJ2-3; TRBD2 matches at 15 bases. Unmatched junction bases numbered 6, after V lost 7 bases and J lost 4 bases. The CDR3 is 15 amino acids. Germline V lookup: CDR1 GTSNPN, CDR2 SVGIG (reference sequence). CDR3 in amino acids: CASGLAGGYADTQYF. The CDR3 coding sequence is TGTGCCTCCGGACTAGCGGGAGGGTACGCAGATACGCAGTATTTT.

This chain joins TRBV29-1 and TRBJ2-7, with 8 positions matching TRBD1. Germline CDR1 SQVTM, CDR2 ANQGSEA. This CDR3 contains 14 residues. The CDR3 DNA is TGCAGGGCCGGGGACAGGCAAAAATCCTACGAGCAGTACTTC. It translates to CRAGDRQKSYEQYF.

The J gene is TRBJ2-3, the V gene TRBV7-3; 7 nucleotides agree with TRBD2. Germline-derived CDR1 and CDR2 are SGHTA and FQGTGA. This CDR3 has 19 residues. J gave up 0 bases and V 2 bases, and 14 bases lay outside the gene matches. The CDR3 spells CASSLGVVAAGTSTDTQYF. For the CDR3, the DNA is TGTGCCAGCAGCTTAGGAGTCGTAGCAGCGGGAACTAGCACAGATACGCAGTATTTT.

The V call is TRBV6-5, the J call TRBJ2-3; TRBD2 aligns across 7 bases. The CDR3 spans 15 residues. The V segment lost 3 bases and the J segment 3 bases; nucleotides outside the gene matches: 6. Germline CDR1 MNHEY, CDR2 SVGAGI. The CDR3 DNA is TGTGCCAGCAGTTATGAGCGGGGATTTACAGATACGCAGTATTTT. Amino acid sequence: CASSYERGFTDTQYF.

This clonotype was observed a handful of times. In DNA form, the CDR3 reads TGTGCCAGCAGAAGGTGGGGACAGAATAATTCACCCCTCCACTTT. As protein: CASRRWGQNNSPLHF. The gene calls are TRBV6-1 and TRBJ1-6, with 7 bases identical to TRBD1. Losses at the gene ends were 6 bases for V and 5 bases for J; bases not matched to a gene: 7. Germline V gives CDR1 MNHNS, CDR2 SASEGT. CDR3 size: 15 residues.

This clonotype was seen ten or more times. The chain employs TRBV28 and TRBJ1-1; D remains unclear. Deletions cut 5 bases from V and 11 bases from J, with 12 bases between. This CDR3 region has 11 residues. Per the germline V gene, CDR1 is MDHEN and CDR2 is SYDVKM. CDR3 loop: CASSVNRGAFF. The CDR3, as DNA: TGTGCCAGCAGTGTAAATAGAGGGGCTTTCTTT. Based on the CDR3 plus reference TRBV28 and TRBJ1-1, the full variable domain is DVKVTQSSRYLVKRTGEKVFLECVQDMDHENMFWYRQDPGLGLRLIYFSYDVKMKEKGDIPEGYSVSREKKERFSLILESASTNQTSMYLCASSVNRGAFFGQGTRLTVV.

This clonotype came up a few times. This CDR3 is CSALLGGNTEAFF. The CDR3, as DNA: TGCAGTGCTCTTTTGGGAGGGAATACTGAAGCTTTCTTT. The chain combines TRBV20-1 with TRBJ1-1; D call uncertain. Deletions cut 5 bases from V and 5 bases from J, with 15 bases between. The length of the CDR3 is 13 residues. Germline values: CDR1 DFQATT, CDR2 SNEGSKA (reference sequence).

Comment on this clonotype: A much larger clone differs from this one at a single base, so this may be a read error. The V call is TRBV20-1, the J call TRBJ1-6; unclear D gene. The length of the CDR3 is 12 residues. Per the germline V gene, CDR1 is DFQATT and CDR2 is SNEGSKA (reference sequence). Between the trimmed V and J ends, which lost 1 base and 10 bases, there was a span of 8 bases. CDR3 sequence reads: CSARVRASPLHF. CDR3 bases: TGCAGTGCTAGAGTGAGGGCCTCACCCCTCCACTTT.

This clonotype was picked up a small number of times. The V call is TRBV3-1, the J call TRBJ1-1; TRBD1 agrees at 7 bases. Germline V gene lookup returns CDR1 LGHDT and CDR2 YNNKEL (reference sequence). The CDR3 is 14 amino acids. Losses at the gene ends were 2 bases for V and 4 bases for J; bases not matched to a gene: 4. CDR3 residues: CASSQRDRATEAFF. As DNA, the CDR3 is TGTGCCAGCAGCCAACGAGACAGGGCCACTGAAGCTTTCTTT.

Details on this clonotype: The junction departs from the called germline gene at one end, perhaps through a read error. The chain is built from TRBV2 and TRBJ2-1; the D is unclear. Germline values: CDR1 SNHLY, CDR2 FYNNEI. The CDR3 is 11 amino acids. The CDR3 is CASRSYSEQFF. DNA for the CDR3: TGTGCCAGCAGAAGCTACAGTGAGCAGTTCTTC.

This clonotype showed up many times. The J gene is TRBJ2-1, the V gene TRBV28; perhaps TRBD2 as D (6 bases). Germline V lookup: CDR1 MDHEN, CDR2 SYDVKM. V was clipped by 6 bases and J by 8 bases, with 23 bases between them. This CDR3 comprises 16 residues. The CDR3 nucleotides are TGTGCCAGCAGGACCCCGGGGCTAGCGAGAGGTCATGAGCAGTTCTTC. The encoded protein is CASRTPGLARGHEQFF. The full variable domain, rest sourced from reference TRBV28 and TRBJ2-1, is DVKVTQSSRYLVKRTGEKVFLECVQDMDHENMFWYRQDPGLGLRLIYFSYDVKMKEKGDIPEGYSVSREKKERFSLILESASTNQTSMYLCASRTPGLARGHEQFFGPGTRLTVL.

At least ten counts were recorded for this clonotype. The rearrangement joins TRBV27 to TRBJ1-4; 8 bases map to TRBD1. V lost 6 bases, J lost 8 bases, and 8 bases stayed unmatched. The CDR3 runs to 14 residues. Germline V gene data show CDR1 as MNHEY and CDR2 as SMNVEV (reference sequence). The CDR3: CASRRGQGVEKLFF. CDR3 bases: TGTGCCAGCAGGCGTGGACAGGGAGTGGAAAAACTGTTTTTT.

The sample holds many counts of this clonotype. This sequence joins TRBV27 and TRBJ2-3; no clear D gene. Looked up from germline, CDR1 is MNHEY and CDR2 is SMNVEV (reference sequence). The V and J ends lost 8 bases and 0 bases respectively, with 3 bases between them. The CDR3 has 11 residues. In DNA, the CDR3 is TGTGCCAGCGGGAGCACAGATACGCAGTATTTT. This encodes CASGSTDTQYF.

This clonotype occurred a few times. The chain has TRBV10-2 and TRBJ2-4; D possibly corresponds to TRBD1 (6 bases). V was trimmed by 2 bases and J by 1 base, leaving 9 bases between them. The CDR3 has 15 amino acids. CDR1 and CDR2 from the germline V gene are WSHSY and SAAADI. The DNA for the CDR3 is TGCGCCAGCAGTGAGACAGGGCGGGCCAAAAACATTCAGTACTTC. Translating gives CASSETGRAKNIQYF.